Given below is one TCR beta chain in context. Germline loops: CDR1 LNHNV, CDR2 YYDKDF (reference sequence). The length of the CDR3 is 17 residues. The V end lost 4 bases, the J end lost 5 bases, and 23 bases lay between the germline ends. The data are from a study of blood T cell repertoires in COVID-19. Study-level background: Collection of acute and convalescent COVID-19 samples took place in the United States, Italy and Spain.

Libraries were prepared by immunoSEQ multiplex PCR; TCRdb keeps only in-frame clonotypes and omits some of them. This sample has 250,000 to 300,000 clones; 70% to 90% occur once, and the top ten carry about 3%. The TCR comes from a young woman with active or convalescent COVID-19. The gene calls are TRBV15 and TRBJ1-1, with D unclear. The specimen sequenced was peripheral blood. The CDR3 loop is CATSTPRGLMGGTEAFF. Written as DNA, the CDR3 is TGTGCCACCAGCACCCCTCGGGGTTTAATGGGAGGGACTGAAGCTTTCTTT.